This passage covers 16 T cell receptor beta chains from one sample sequenced in a study of blood T cell repertoires in COVID-19. The method was immunoSEQ multiplex PCR; TCRdb's version includes in-frame clones alone and lacks a portion of them. This sample has fewer than 200,000 clones, with around 85% found just once. The sequencing sample was made of peripheral blood. The receptor set was obtained from a man in his fifties or sixties with active or convalescent COVID-19.

In nucleotides, the CDR3 is TGTGCCAGCAGCTTACGCGGGCAGAACACTGAAGCTTTCTTT. Translating it yields CASSLRGQNTEAFF. This chain uses TRBV5-6 with TRBJ1-1; D not resolved. CDR1 SGHDT and CDR2 YYEEEE come from the germline V gene. The CDR3 covers 14 residues. V lost 2 bases, J lost 1 base, and 9 bases lay in between.

V and J are TRBV4-2 and TRBJ2-2, with 7 positions matching TRBD2. Looked up from germline, CDR1 is LGHNA and CDR2 is YNFKEQ. V shed 0 bases, J shed 6 bases, and the junction held 7 bases outside the gene matches. The CDR3 has 16 amino acids. The DNA of the CDR3 is TGTGCCAGCAGCCAAGAGGGCACTAGCGCGTCCGGGGAGCTGTTTTTT. As protein: CASSQEGTSASGELFF.

This clone was picked up a small number of times. This chain joins TRBV15 and TRBJ2-2; 7 nucleotides agree with TRBD1. The germline V gene encodes CDR1 LNHNV and CDR2 YYDKDF (reference sequence). This CDR3 has 17 amino acids. The ends lost 1 base at V and 5 bases at J; junction bases unmatched: 10. The CDR3 here is CATSRAQTGFRTGELFF. Written as DNA, the CDR3 is TGTGCCACCAGCAGAGCCCAGACAGGGTTTAGAACCGGGGAGCTGTTTTTT.

This chain uses TRBV19 with TRBJ1-1; no firm D call. The germline gives CDR1 LNHDA, CDR2 SQIVND (reference sequence). The CDR3 consists of 14 residues. V shed 7 bases and J shed 1 base, with 13 bases lying between them. The CDR3 loop reads CASTPGGRNTEAFF. The CDR3 DNA reads as TGTGCCAGTACCCCGGGAGGAAGGAACACTGAAGCTTTCTTT.

Remarks on this clone: The sample carries other DNA sequences with the same CDR3. The chain joins TRBV18 to TRBJ1-5; D call uncertain. From germline, CDR1 is KGHSH and CDR2 LQKENI. Trimming pared 3 bases from V and 0 bases from J, leaving 3 bases between. The CDR3 sequence is 13 residues long. CDR3 coding DNA: TGTGCCAGCTCACCTAATAGCAATCAGCCCCAGCATTTT. Protein product: CASSPNSNQPQHF.

This sequence joins TRBV19 and TRBJ1-1; TRBD1 agrees at 8 bases. CDR1 is LNHDA, CDR2 SQIVND, per germline (reference sequence). CDR3 size: 15 residues. After removal of 11 bases from V and 7 bases from J, the junction contained 18 bases not matched to a gene. CDR3 protein: CASRGQGNQQGEAFF. CDR3 bases: TGTGCCTCCAGAGGACAGGGCAATCAACAGGGTGAAGCTTTCTTT.

The chain carries TRBV11-2 and TRBJ2-7; TRBD1 agrees at 8 bases. Trimming took 4 bases from V and 10 from J; bases not matched to a gene: 6. CDR3 length: 12 amino acids. Germline V gene lookup returns CDR1 SGHAT and CDR2 FQNNGV. The CDR3 here is CASSWGQDHQYF. For the CDR3, the DNA is TGTGCCAGCAGCTGGGGACAGGACCACCAGTACTTC.

As to this clone: The sample contains more than one DNA sequence encoding this CDR3. This rearrangement joins TRBV7-9 to TRBJ2-3; weak D call: TRBD2 (6 bases). Germline CDR1 reads SEHNR; CDR2 reads FQNEAQ (reference sequence). This CDR3 spans 14 amino acids. The V end lost 0 bases, the J end lost 2 bases, and 6 bases lay between the germline ends. This chain's CDR3 is CASSLAGLTDTQYF. In DNA form, the CDR3 reads TGTGCCAGCAGCTTAGCGGGACTCACAGATACGCAGTATTTT.

This clone was seen a few times. The chain combines TRBV25-1 with TRBJ1-1; 7 bases fit TRBD1. From germline, CDR1 is MGHDK and CDR2 SYGVNS. Losses at the gene ends were 6 bases for V and 5 bases for J; bases not matched to a gene: 9. The CDR3 is 14 amino acids. The CDR3 DNA sequence: TGTGCCAGCAGAAGAAACAGGGGATGGACTGAAGCTTTCTTT. Its translation is CASRRNRGWTEAFF. Based on the CDR3 plus reference TRBV25-1 and TRBJ1-1, the full variable domain is EADIYQTPRYLVIGTGKKITLECSQTMGHDKMYWYQQDPGMELHLIHYSYGVNSTEKGDLSSESTVSRIRTEHFPLTLESARPSHTSQYLCASRRNRGWTEAFFGQGTRLTVV.

The chain has TRBV11-2 and TRBJ1-5; D ambiguous. The CDR3 totals 14 residues. V was shortened by 5 bases and J by 3 bases, with 11 bases between the two germline ends. Germline assignment: CDR1 SGHAT and CDR2 FQNNGV. This CDR3 reads CASSAGSLNQPQHF. CDR3 in DNA: TGTGCCAGCAGCGCGGGGAGTCTCAATCAGCCCCAGCATTTT. Full variable domain (rest looked up from reference TRBV11-2 and TRBJ1-5): EAGVAQSPRYKIIEKRQSVAFWCNPISGHATLYWYQQILGQGPKLLIQFQNNGVVDDSQLPKDRFSAERLKGVDSTLKIQPAKLEDSAVYLCASSAGSLNQPQHFGDGTRLSIL.

The CDR3 sequence is CAWSPRTSGKGDTQYF. The CDR3 DNA is TGTGCCTGGAGCCCCAGGACTAGCGGGAAGGGAGATACGCAGTATTTT. The chain couples TRBV30 to TRBJ2-3, with 12 bases identical to TRBD2. Per the germline V gene, CDR1 is GTSNPN and CDR2 is SVGIG (reference sequence). This CDR3 contains 16 residues. Germline trimming cut 3 bases from V and 5 bases from J; bases unmatched to any gene: 9.

V gene TRBV7-2 combines with J gene TRBJ2-7, with D perhaps TRBD2 (5 bases). The germline V and J ends were trimmed by 1 base and 3 bases, with 13 bases remaining between them. This CDR3 spans 15 amino acids. Germline V CDR1 and CDR2: SGHTA, FQGNSA. The CDR3 bases are TGTGCCAGCAGCTTAGTACCGGGGTTGGTCTACGAGCAGTACTTC. Its translation is CASSLVPGLVYEQYF.

The chain is built from TRBV28 and TRBJ2-3, with 8 bases lining up with TRBD2. The CDR3 consists of 15 residues. V was pared by 2 bases and J by 4 bases, with 5 bases of the junction left unmatched. The germline V gene encodes CDR1 MDHEN and CDR2 SYDVKM. DNA of the CDR3: TGTGCCAGCAGTTTAGTTCTAGCGGGTTCAGATACGCAGTATTTT. This codes for CASSLVLAGSDTQYF.

This chain joins TRBV25-1 and TRBJ1-2, with D tentatively TRBD1 (6 bases). The CDR3 is 14 residues long. The germline V gene encodes CDR1 MGHDK and CDR2 SYGVNS. V was trimmed by 3 bases and J by 3 bases, leaving 11 bases between them. The chain's CDR3 is CASSEEGGDYGYTF. CDR3 nucleotide sequence: TGTGCCAGCAGTGAGGAAGGGGGGGACTATGGCTACACCTTC.

The chain recombines TRBV11-2 with TRBJ1-4, with D unresolved. CDR1 is SGHAT and CDR2 is FQNNGV in the germline V gene. Trimming cost V 5 bases and J 4 bases, with 17 bases left between them. The CDR3 contains 16 residues. This chain's CDR3 is CASSPSLAGRNEKLFF. The CDR3 nucleotides read TGTGCCAGCAGCCCCTCCCTGGCAGGCCGTAATGAAAAACTGTTTTTT.

J is TRBJ2-4 and V is TRBV10-3; D remains unclear. V lost 0 bases and J lost 3, with 15 bases in between. Per the germline V gene, CDR1 is ENHRY and CDR2 is SYGVKD. The CDR3 runs to 17 residues. DNA for the CDR3: TGTGCCATCAGTGAGTCTACGGCTAGTGCCCTCAAAAACATTCAGTACTTC. It codes for CAISESTASALKNIQYF.